The sequence of this T cell receptor beta chain was determined in a study of blood T cell repertoires in COVID-19. At the level of the study: Samples of COVID-19 (acute and convalescent) were obtained from the United States, Italy and Spain. T cells, B-cell-depleted T cells, or PBMCs provided the cDNA or gDNA that served as material.

As handled by the study authors: Reference gene primer amplification in the assay estimated nucleated cell counts. Using immunoSEQ multiplex PCR, the repertoire was profiled, and TCRdb retains in-frame clones only, with some absent. The V and J calls and clone size were taken over from that table, and D and trimming were inferred from the DNA. This table holds approximately 85,000 clones, roughly 89% found once. The germline CDR1 and CDR2 sequences are LNHDA and SQIVND (reference sequence). This CDR3 comprises 13 residues. V lost 5 bases and J 7 bases, leaving 9 bases between the germline ends. Sequences were obtained from peripheral blood. The origin of this receptor is a man aged 45 to 65 with acute or convalescent COVID-19. The J gene is TRBJ1-6, the V gene TRBV19, with a possible D match to TRBD1 (6 bases). The CDR3, as DNA: TGTGCCAGTAGTTTCCAGGGGAATTCACCCCTCCACTTT. It yields the protein CASSFQGNSPLHF.